This T cell receptor beta chain was recorded in a study of T cell repertoires in cytomegalovirus infection. Whole-study findings and limits: Pooled public TCR beta family frequency picked out CMV carriers with the relevant HLA.

This clonotype was observed at least ten times. Its antigen remains unknown. TCRdb itself ran the reads through MiXCR, one entry per CDR3 protein. This sample has fewer than 350,000 distinct CDR3 sequences, with roughly a sixth found just once. Trimming left V 1 base short and J 3 bases short, with 12 bases between. Germline CDR1 is SGHTA and CDR2 is FQGNSA. The CDR3 covers 16 residues. This chain connects TRBV7-2 to TRBJ1-4; D is unresolved. This sequence originates from a human donor in good health (CMV status not recorded). Some clones in this sample may be carry-over from other donors' samples. Sequencing was performed on PBMCs. CDR3 sequence: CASSLVPAPSNEKLFF. The CDR3 region has the DNA TGTGCCAGCAGCTTAGTCCCTGCACCGTCTAATGAAAAACTGTTTTTT.